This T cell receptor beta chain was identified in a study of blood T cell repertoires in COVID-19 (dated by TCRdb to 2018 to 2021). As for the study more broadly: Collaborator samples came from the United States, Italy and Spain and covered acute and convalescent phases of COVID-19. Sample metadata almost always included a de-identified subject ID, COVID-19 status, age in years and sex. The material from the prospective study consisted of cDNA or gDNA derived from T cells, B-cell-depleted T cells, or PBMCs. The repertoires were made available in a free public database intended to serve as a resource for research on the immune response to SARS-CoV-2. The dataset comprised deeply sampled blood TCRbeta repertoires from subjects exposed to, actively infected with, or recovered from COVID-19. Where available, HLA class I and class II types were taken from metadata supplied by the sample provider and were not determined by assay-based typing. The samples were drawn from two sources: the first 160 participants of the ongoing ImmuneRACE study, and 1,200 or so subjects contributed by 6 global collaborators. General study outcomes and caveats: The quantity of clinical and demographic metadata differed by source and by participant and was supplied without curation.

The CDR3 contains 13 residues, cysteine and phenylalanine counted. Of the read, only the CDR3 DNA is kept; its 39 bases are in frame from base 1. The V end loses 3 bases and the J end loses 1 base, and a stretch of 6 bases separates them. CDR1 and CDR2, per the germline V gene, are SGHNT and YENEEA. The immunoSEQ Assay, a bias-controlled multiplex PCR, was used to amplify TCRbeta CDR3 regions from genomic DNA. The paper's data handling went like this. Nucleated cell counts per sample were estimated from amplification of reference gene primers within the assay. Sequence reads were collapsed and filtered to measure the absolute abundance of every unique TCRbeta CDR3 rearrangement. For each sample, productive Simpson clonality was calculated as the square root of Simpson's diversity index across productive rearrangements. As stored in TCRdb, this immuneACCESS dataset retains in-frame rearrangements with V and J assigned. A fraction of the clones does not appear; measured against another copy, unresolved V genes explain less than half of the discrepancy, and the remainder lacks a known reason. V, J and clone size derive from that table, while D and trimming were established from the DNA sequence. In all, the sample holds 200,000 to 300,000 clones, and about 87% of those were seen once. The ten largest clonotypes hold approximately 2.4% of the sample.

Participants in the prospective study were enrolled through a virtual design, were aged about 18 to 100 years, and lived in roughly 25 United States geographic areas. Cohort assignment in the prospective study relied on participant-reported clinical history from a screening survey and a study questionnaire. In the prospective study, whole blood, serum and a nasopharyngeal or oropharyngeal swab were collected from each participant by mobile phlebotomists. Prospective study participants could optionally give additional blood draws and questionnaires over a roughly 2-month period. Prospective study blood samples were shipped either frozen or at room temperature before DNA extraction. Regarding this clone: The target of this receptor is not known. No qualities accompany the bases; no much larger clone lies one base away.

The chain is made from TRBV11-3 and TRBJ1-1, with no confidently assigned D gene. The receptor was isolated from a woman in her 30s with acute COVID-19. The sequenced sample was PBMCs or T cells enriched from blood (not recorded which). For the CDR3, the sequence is CASSFRKNTEAFF. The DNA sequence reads TGTGCCAGCAGCTTTCGTAAGAACACTGAAGCTTTCTTT.